The 10 T cell receptor beta chains listed next were all sequenced from one sample in a study of response to subunit inactivated influenza vaccine. TCRdb re-derived calls from the RT-PCR reads in MiXCR, one entry per CDR3 protein. The repertoire holds 600,000 to 850,000 distinct CDR3 sequences, 14% seen once, with about 7.4% in the top ten. This specimen consisted of PBMCs from blood, obtained roughly 2 weeks before vaccination. These TCRs come from a man between 50 and 59 years old who received an inactivated influenza vaccine.

This clonotype was observed a handful of times. The rearrangement joins TRBV4-1 to TRBJ2-7; TRBD1 matches at 9 bases. The CDR3 covers 14 residues. CDR1 and CDR2 from the germline V gene are MGHRA and YSYEKL. The V gene end was trimmed by 1 base and the J gene end by 3 bases; junction bases not matched to a gene: 1. CDR3 in DNA: TGCGCCAGCAGCCAAGGGACAGGGGACTACGAGCAGTACTTC. Its translation is CASSQGTGDYEQYF.

This clonotype was picked up a small number of times. The chain couples TRBV18 to TRBJ2-1; 9 nucleotides align to TRBD1. The V and J ends lost 7 bases and 5 bases, in that order; junction bases with no gene match: 6. This CDR3 comprises 14 residues. Germline V gene sequence: CDR1 KGHSH, CDR2 LQKENI. The DNA of the CDR3 is TGTGCCAGCTGGCGACAGGGGGTCGACAATGAGCAGTTCTTC. This sequence encodes CASWRQGVDNEQFF.

Comment on this clonotype: The junction shows a germline mismatch at one end, possibly a read error. V and J are TRBV12-3 or TRBV12-4 and TRBJ2-1, with 12 bases matching TRBD2. This CDR3 contains 16 residues. The CDR3 loop reads CASSRGLAGRSDEKFF. The CDR3 DNA reads as TGTGCCAGCAGCCGTGGACTAGCGGGGCGATCAGATGAGAAGTTCTTC.

The chain combines TRBV10-3 with TRBJ2-1; 10 bases map to TRBD2. This CDR3 has 14 residues. V lost 4 bases to trimming and J lost 12 bases; unmatched junction nucleotides: 9. CDR1 ENHRY and CDR2 SYGVKD come from the germline V gene. CDR3 sequence reads: CAISVGLAGEAQFF. CDR3 DNA sequence: TGTGCCATCAGTGTAGGGCTAGCGGGAGAGGCGCAGTTCTTC.

The chain has TRBV5-5 and TRBJ2-2, with D possibly matching TRBD1 (5 bases). Trimming took 1 base from V and 6 from J, leaving 16 bases between them. Germline CDR1 reads SGHKS; CDR2 reads YYEKEE (reference sequence). This CDR3 region has 16 residues. CDR3 residues: CASSLLWGARAGELFF. CDR3 in DNA: TGTGCCAGCAGCTTGCTTTGGGGCGCTCGGGCCGGGGAGCTGTTTTTT.

V gene TRBV20-1 combines with J gene TRBJ2-3; D gene uncertain. The germline V and J ends were trimmed by 3 bases and 6 bases, with 7 bases remaining between them. Looked up from germline, CDR1 is DFQATT and CDR2 is SNEGSKA (reference sequence). There are 11 residues in the CDR3. In nucleotides, the CDR3 is TGCAGTGCTAGGTTGGGGGATACGCAGTATTTT. This translates into CSARLGDTQYF.

The V and J genes are TRBV29-1 and TRBJ2-7; TRBD1 agrees at 9 bases. The CDR3 has 13 residues. Germline CDR1 SQVTM, CDR2 ANQGSEA. The J segment lost 2 bases and the V segment lost 5 bases, leaving 4 bases of the junction unmatched. CDR3 loop: CSVSGTGTYEQYF. The DNA of the CDR3 is TGCAGCGTTTCCGGGACAGGGACCTACGAGCAGTACTTC.

This chain links TRBV29-1 with TRBJ2-1, with TRBD2 matching over 9 bases. This CDR3 comprises 16 residues. After removal of 5 bases from V and 9 bases from J, the junction contained 17 bases not matched to a gene. The germline V gene has CDR1 SQVTM and CDR2 ANQGSEA. The CDR3 reads CSVQTPPAGGLGEQFF. In nucleotides, the CDR3 is TGCAGCGTTCAAACCCCCCCAGCGGGAGGATTGGGTGAGCAGTTCTTC.

This clonotype was seen a few times. This chain links TRBV4-3 with TRBJ2-1; D might be TRBD1 (6 bases). Trimming removed 2 bases at V and 8 bases at J, with 16 bases between. This CDR3 region has 15 residues. The germline CDR1 and CDR2 sequences are LGHNA and YSLEER. CDR3 DNA: TGCGCCAGCAGCCAACGCAGGGGCAGGGGCGATGAGCAGTTCTTC. The encoded protein is CASSQRRGRGDEQFF.

This clonotype was seen ten or more times. The V and J genes are TRBV5-6 and TRBJ1-2; 9 bases match TRBD1. The CDR3 consists of 14 residues. Trimming at V came to 5 bases and at J to 7 bases, leaving 9 bases not matched to a gene. Germline V gene data show CDR1 as SGHDT and CDR2 as YYEEEE. This CDR3 is CASSLMTGGSGYTF. CDR3 sequence (DNA): TGTGCCAGCAGTTTGATGACAGGGGGTAGTGGCTACACCTTC.